These 29 T cell receptor beta chains were sequenced from one sample in a study of blood T cell repertoires in COVID-19. This table comes from immunoSEQ multiplex PCR, and its TCRdb copy is limited to in-frame clones, with some not included. The table records 200,000 to 250,000 clones, roughly 87% of them present only once. Source material: PBMCs or T cells enriched from blood (not recorded which). The receptors shown here come from a man between 18 and 35 years old with acute COVID-19.

The chain is built from TRBV15 and TRBJ2-6, with 8 bases that match TRBD1. This CDR3 contains 23 residues. CDR1 is LNHNV and CDR2 is YYDKDF in the germline V gene (reference sequence). Unmatched junction bases numbered 20, after V lost 0 bases and J lost 1 base. CDR3 amino acids: CATSRDYTISTGDEGSGANVLTF. CDR3 sequence (DNA): TGTGCCACCAGCAGAGACTATACTATATCGACAGGGGACGAAGGTTCTGGGGCCAACGTCCTGACTTTC.

The gene calls are TRBV11-2 and TRBJ2-1; TRBD2 matches 13 bases. Trimming took 4 bases from V and 4 from J; bases not matched to a gene: 1. Germline V lookup: CDR1 SGHAT, CDR2 FQNNGV. The CDR3 sequence is 15 residues long. The DNA for the CDR3 is TGTGCCAGCAGCTCACTAGCGGGAGGGTACAATGAGCAGTTCTTC. Protein: CASSSLAGGYNEQFF.

The chain couples TRBV11-3 to TRBJ2-3; 7 bases line up with TRBD1. V lost 2 bases and J lost 3; bases outside the gene matches: 11. Per the germline V gene, CDR1 is SGHNT and CDR2 is YENEEA. The CDR3 loop spans 17 amino acids. In nucleotides, the CDR3 is TGTGCCAGCAGCTTACTGCAGGGGGTGTATGGGACAGATACGCAGTATTTT. It yields the protein CASSLLQGVYGTDTQYF.

The genes are TRBV10-1 and TRBJ2-3; no firm D call. This CDR3 is built from 11 residues. The germline V gene encodes CDR1 WNHNN and CDR2 SYGVQD (reference sequence). Between the trimmed V and J ends, which lost 0 bases and 8 bases, there was a span of 3 bases. In DNA form, the CDR3 reads TGCGCCAGCAGTGAGTCCATTACGCAGTATTTT. It encodes CASSESITQYF.

The chain is built from TRBV6-5 and TRBJ1-1; no clear D gene. Germline CDR1 is MNHEY and CDR2 is SVGAGI. This CDR3 is built from 14 residues. With 2 bases removed from V and 4 bases from J, the gap between germline ends came to 11 bases. The CDR3 DNA sequence: TGTGCCAGCAGTTACGGGAGGCTCGTCACTGAAGCTTTCTTT. It yields the protein CASSYGRLVTEAFF.

This chain connects TRBV10-3 to TRBJ1-2; no definite D call. This CDR3 has 12 residues. V lost 0 bases, J lost 10 bases, and 9 bases lay in between. CDR1 and CDR2 from the germline V gene are ENHRY and SYGVKD. CDR3 DNA sequence: TGTGCCATCAGTGAGTCAAGGGAGACCTACACCTTC. This gives the protein CAISESRETYTF.

V is TRBV4-1 and J is TRBJ2-2; 12 bases map to TRBD2. Germline CDR1 is MGHRA and CDR2 is YSYEKL. Trimming took 1 base from V and 1 from J; bases not matched to a gene: 1. The CDR3 totals 17 residues. The CDR3 is CASSQGLAGVNTGELFF. The CDR3 bases are TGCGCCAGCAGCCAAGGACTAGCGGGGGTGAACACCGGGGAGCTGTTTTTT.

For this clone: Additional DNA sequences in this sample encode the identical CDR3. This chain links TRBV4-1 with TRBJ1-1; D is uncertain. V gave up 1 base and J gave up 2 bases, with 5 bases separating them. The length of the CDR3 is 13 residues. Germline V CDR1 and CDR2: MGHRA, YSYEKL. This CDR3 is CASSQGQNTEAFF. Written as DNA, the CDR3 is TGCGCCAGCAGCCAAGGTCAAAACACTGAAGCTTTCTTT.

The chain is built from TRBV27 and TRBJ1-1; TRBD1 might be the D (5 bases). The CDR3 covers 13 residues. The ends were cut back, 6 bases at V and 2 bases at J, with 10 bases in the middle. Germline V CDR1 and CDR2: MNHEY, SMNVEV (reference sequence). The CDR3, as DNA: TGTGCCAGCAGGGCGGGGGTCAACACTGAAGCTTTCTTT. It codes for CASRAGVNTEAFF.

The chain carries TRBV9 and TRBJ2-2; tentatively, D is TRBD2 (6 bases). This CDR3 contains 15 residues. Germline V CDR1 and CDR2: SGDLS, YYNGEE. V lost 1 base to trimming and J lost 7 bases, with 14 bases between them. The CDR3: CASSVRSGPGGELFF. CDR3 nucleotide sequence: TGTGCCAGCAGCGTAAGGAGCGGGCCAGGCGGGGAGCTGTTTTTT.

The DNA of the CDR3 is TGTGCCAGCACCAAGGGGGACCATGGCTACACCTTC. Its protein is CASTKGDHGYTF. This chain joins TRBV6-5 and TRBJ1-2; tentatively, D is TRBD1 (6 bases). The germline V gene encodes CDR1 MNHEY and CDR2 SVGAGI. The CDR3 spans 12 residues. Trimming took off 7 bases at V and 6 bases at J, with 12 bases between the two ends.

The chain uses TRBV29-1 and TRBJ2-7; 7 bases line up with TRBD2. V dropped 2 bases and J dropped 2; count of bases not matched to a gene: 12. In germline, CDR1 is SQVTM, CDR2 ANQGSEA. The CDR3 consists of 16 residues. The CDR3 bases are TGCAGCGTTGAAACCCCAGGACTAGGGATGACCTACGAGCAGTACTTC. Its translation is CSVETPGLGMTYEQYF.

The chain combines TRBV27 with TRBJ2-7; 8 nucleotides agree with TRBD2. V lost 5 bases to trimming and J lost 1 base; unmatched junction nucleotides: 10. Germline-derived CDR1 and CDR2 are MNHEY and SMNVEV (reference sequence). The CDR3 covers 16 residues. The CDR3 protein is CASSPRPGTSSYEQYF. In DNA, the CDR3 is TGTGCCAGCAGTCCAAGACCCGGGACTAGTTCCTACGAGCAGTACTTC.

The chain recombines TRBV27 with TRBJ1-5; TRBD1 aligns across 12 bases. The length of the CDR3 is 15 residues. Germline V gives CDR1 MNHEY, CDR2 SMNVEV (reference sequence). V dropped 5 bases and J dropped 6; count of bases not matched to a gene: 5. CDR3 sequence reads: CASSPGQGAIQPQHF. The CDR3 DNA reads TGTGCCAGCAGTCCGGGACAGGGGGCTATTCAGCCCCAGCATTTT.

V is TRBV7-6 and J is TRBJ1-1; the D is unclear. Germline V lookup: CDR1 SGHVS, CDR2 FNYEAQ. The V end was cut by 4 bases, the J end by 8 bases, with 11 bases between. CDR3 length: 12 amino acids. This CDR3 is CASSSSSSEAFF. CDR3 coding DNA: TGTGCCAGCAGCTCCTCTTCTTCGGAAGCTTTCTTT.

The chain employs TRBV6-5 and TRBJ1-5; tentatively, D is TRBD1 (6 bases). The CDR3 has 13 residues. The germline CDR1 and CDR2 sequences are MNHEY and SVGAGI. V lost 6 bases, J lost 8 bases, and 14 bases lay in between. The CDR3 spells CASRDSQGKPQHF. Written as DNA, the CDR3 is TGTGCCAGCAGGGACTCGCAGGGGAAGCCCCAGCATTTT.

The genes are TRBV2 and TRBJ2-5; 10 bases match TRBD1. Trimming cost V 5 bases and J 3 bases; bases outside gene matches: 6. This CDR3 is 15 amino acids long. The germline V gene has CDR1 SNHLY and CDR2 FYNNEI. The CDR3 protein is CASSKTGGEEETQYF. For the CDR3, the DNA is TGTGCCAGCAGTAAGACAGGGGGCGAGGAAGAGACCCAGTACTTC. The complete variable domain, with remaining parts taken from reference TRBV2 and TRBJ2-5, reads EPEVTQTPSHQVTQMGQEVILRCVPISNHLYFYWYRQILGQKVEFLVSFYNNEISEKSEIFDDQFSVERPDGSNFTLKIRSTKLEDSAMYFCASSKTGGEEETQYFGPGTRLLVL.

The rearrangement uses TRBV6-5 and TRBJ1-5; TRBD1 is a possible D gene (6 bases). In germline, CDR1 is MNHEY, CDR2 SVGAGI. This CDR3 contains 13 residues. The ends were cut back, 8 bases at V and 2 bases at J, with 10 bases in the middle. The CDR3 DNA reads TGTGCCAGCGGCAGACAGGGCAATCAGCCCCAGCATTTT. Translated: CASGRQGNQPQHF.

J is TRBJ2-2 and V is TRBV14; 10 nucleotides agree with TRBD2. The CDR3 is made up of 15 amino acids. Unmatched junction bases numbered 4, after V lost 4 bases and J lost 5 bases. Germline CDR1 reads SGHDN; CDR2 reads FVKESK. CDR3 nucleotide sequence: TGTGCCAGCAGCCCTTGGACTAGCGGTACCGGGGAGCTGTTTTTT. The encoded protein is CASSPWTSGTGELFF. Filled out from reference TRBV14 and TRBJ2-2, the complete variable domain reads EAGVTQFPSHSVIEKGQTVTLRCDPISGHDNLYWYRRVMGKEIKFLLHFVKESKQDESGMPNNRFLAERTGGTYSTLKVQPAELEDSGVYFCASSPWTSGTGELFFGEGSRLTVL.

This chain connects TRBV27 to TRBJ1-3, with D tentatively TRBD1 (5 bases). The CDR3 loop spans 15 amino acids. Germline CDR1 MNHEY, CDR2 SMNVEV (reference sequence). Trimming cost V 5 bases and J 4 bases, with 15 bases left between them. CDR3 bases: TGTGCCAGCAGTGTAACCTCGGGGGAGGGAAACACCATATATTTT. Translated: CASSVTSGEGNTIYF.

The chain has TRBV9 and TRBJ2-1, with 12 bases aligning to TRBD2. Losses at the gene ends were 5 bases for V and 7 bases for J; bases not matched to a gene: 7. CDR1 and CDR2 (germline): SGDLS, YYNGEE. The CDR3 is 15 amino acids. CDR3 sequence (DNA): TGTGCCAGCAGTCTAGCGGGAGGGCCAAGGAATGAGCAGTTCTTC. This encodes CASSLAGGPRNEQFF.

The sample holds a few counts of this clone. The CDR3 loop reads CASRTGTSSRGYTF. Here the CDR3 DNA reads TGTGCCAGCAGGACCGGGACATCCTCGCGGGGCTACACCTTC. V is TRBV27 and J is TRBJ1-2; D is perhaps TRBD1 (6 bases). CDR1 and CDR2 from the germline V gene are MNHEY and SMNVEV (reference sequence). This CDR3 has 14 amino acids. Trimming removed 6 bases at V and 8 bases at J, with 19 bases between.

The chain uses TRBV10-3 and TRBJ2-7; TRBD2 matches 15 bases. The V and J ends lost 6 bases and 2 bases, in that order; junction bases with no gene match: 8. CDR3 length: 17 residues. The V gene's germline CDR1 is ENHRY and CDR2 SYGVKD. DNA of the CDR3: TGTGCCATCAGCGATTGGACTAGCGGGAGGGCGGCCTACGAGCAGTACTTC. Translating it yields CAISDWTSGRAAYEQYF.

This chain uses TRBV19 with TRBJ1-2, with 7 positions matching TRBD1. J was trimmed by 4 bases and V by 0 bases; bases with no gene match: 5. This CDR3 has 15 amino acids. The germline V gene has CDR1 LNHDA and CDR2 SQIVND (reference sequence). The CDR3 region is CASSIDLTGIYGYTF. Here the CDR3 DNA reads TGTGCCAGTAGTATAGATCTGACAGGGATCTATGGCTACACCTTC.

V is TRBV11-3 and J is TRBJ2-5, with D possibly matching TRBD1 (5 bases). The germline CDR1 and CDR2 sequences are SGHNT and YENEEA. V lost 1 base and J lost 1, with 7 bases in between. The CDR3 has 14 residues. CDR3 sequence reads: CASSLGDSQETQYF. DNA for the CDR3: TGTGCCAGCAGCTTAGGCGACAGCCAAGAGACCCAGTACTTC.

The rearrangement uses TRBV27 and TRBJ1-1; D is perhaps TRBD1 (5 bases). CDR1 is MNHEY, CDR2 SMNVEV, per germline (reference sequence). V shed 5 bases and J shed 1 base, with 14 bases lying between them. The CDR3 length is 15 residues. The CDR3 protein is CASSTWRGGNTEAFF. As DNA, the CDR3 is TGTGCCAGCAGTACATGGCGGGGGGGGAACACTGAAGCTTTCTTT.

The table lists this clone with a few counts. This rearrangement joins TRBV4-1 to TRBJ2-2, with 7 bases matching TRBD2. The V gene's germline CDR1 is MGHRA and CDR2 YSYEKL. The V segment lost 4 bases and the J segment 7 bases; nucleotides outside the gene matches: 18. The CDR3 sequence is 18 residues long. DNA of the CDR3: TGCGCCAGCAGCCGCAATCAGGGAGGGAGGGCAACCCACGGGGAGCTGTTTTTT. This gives the protein CASSRNQGGRATHGELFF.

This clone occurred a few times. V and J are TRBV6-5 and TRBJ2-7; 7 nucleotides line up with TRBD2. Germline V gives CDR1 MNHEY, CDR2 SVGAGI. CDR3 size: 15 residues. V dropped 2 bases and J dropped 1; count of bases not matched to a gene: 5. CDR3 amino acids: CASSYRGDGSYEQYF. The CDR3 DNA follows: TGTGCCAGCAGTTACCGGGGGGACGGGTCCTACGAGCAGTACTTC.

The rearrangement joins TRBV5-1 to TRBJ2-7; 8 nucleotides match TRBD2. V lost 3 bases and J lost 5; bases outside the gene matches: 10. The CDR3 has 15 residues. From germline, CDR1 is SGHRS and CDR2 YFSETQ. For the CDR3, the DNA is TGCGCCAGCAGCTCGGGAGGGGGAGTTGGAAACGAGCAGTACTTC. Protein: CASSSGGGVGNEQYF. Supplemented by reference TRBV5-1 and TRBJ2-7, the full variable domain reads KAGVTQTPRYLIKTRGQQVTLSCSPISGHRSVSWYQQTPGQGLQFLFEYFSETQRNKGNFPGRFSGRQFSNSRSEMNVSTLELGDSALYLCASSSGGGVGNEQYFGPGTRLTVT.